Presented here are 19 T cell receptor beta chains from one specimen sequenced in a study of T cells in Graves' hyperthyroidism and ophthalmopathy. TCR beta CDR3 regions were amplified from RNA. Researchers ran a first-round RT-PCR on the TCR CDR3 using the HTBI primer set. TCRdb processed the multiplex PCR reads anew with MiXCR; each CDR3 protein has one entry. The sample holds about 600,000 distinct CDR3 sequences, more than 13% seen once. The sample comprised blood. Receptors were obtained from a woman between 18 and 29 years old with Graves' ophthalmopathy.

The table lists this clonotype with many counts. The chain recombines TRBV19 with TRBJ2-1; no reliable D call. The V end lost 1 base, the J end lost 3 bases, and 4 bases lay between the germline ends. The CDR3 sequence is 13 residues long. Looked up from germline, CDR1 is LNHDA and CDR2 is SQIVND (reference sequence). CDR3 residues: CASSIAVYNEQFF. The DNA for the CDR3 is TGTGCCAGTAGTATAGCAGTCTACAATGAGCAGTTCTTC.

This clonotype was found many times. The rearrangement joins TRBV30 to TRBJ1-5; tentative D call: TRBD1 (6 bases). CDR3 size: 13 residues. Germline CDR1 reads GTSNPN; CDR2 reads SVGIG (reference sequence). V lost 0 bases to trimming and J lost 4 bases, with 7 bases between them. The CDR3 is CAWSVRGNQPQHF. In DNA, the CDR3 is TGTGCCTGGAGTGTAAGGGGGAATCAGCCCCAGCATTTT.

With respect to this clonotype: The junction and the germline gene differ at one end; a read error may be behind it. The genes are TRBV20-1 and TRBJ2-7; D might be TRBD2 (6 bases). The CDR3 is made up of 12 amino acids. CDR1 and CDR2 (germline): DFQATT, SNEGSKA (reference sequence). This CDR3 reads CSARVEGYEQCF. The CDR3 nucleotides are TGCAGTGCTAGAGTGGAGGGTTACGAGCAGTGCTTC.

This chain joins TRBV2 and TRBJ2-5, with 9 nucleotides matching TRBD2. From germline, CDR1 is SNHLY and CDR2 FYNNEI. The CDR3 extends over 14 amino acids. The junction had 5 bases not matched to a gene; V was cut back by 6 bases and J by 3 bases. The CDR3 loop is CASSVGLAKETQYF. CDR3 coding DNA: TGTGCCAGCAGCGTCGGACTAGCGAAAGAGACCCAGTACTTC. Together with reference TRBV2 and TRBJ2-5, the CDR3 gives the full variable domain: EPEVTQTPSHQVTQMGQEVILRCVPISNHLYFYWYRQILGQKVEFLVSFYNNEISEKSEIFDDQFSVERPDGSNFTLKIRSTKLEDSAMYFCASSVGLAKETQYFGPGTRLLVL.

This clonotype was seen many times. This chain links TRBV28 with TRBJ2-4; D is possibly TRBD1 or TRBD2 (5 bases each). The ends were cut back, 5 bases at V and 6 bases at J, with 17 bases in the middle. The CDR3 runs to 15 residues. In germline, CDR1 is MDHEN, CDR2 SYDVKM. CDR3 region: CASSPGTGLGNIQYF. CDR3 bases: TGTGCCAGCAGTCCCGGGACGGGATTGGGAAACATTCAGTACTTC. Together with reference TRBV28 and TRBJ2-4, the CDR3 gives the full variable domain: DVKVTQSSRYLVKRTGEKVFLECVQDMDHENMFWYRQDPGLGLRLIYFSYDVKMKEKGDIPEGYSVSREKKERFSLILESASTNQTSMYLCASSPGTGLGNIQYFGAGTRLSVL.

Turning to this clonotype: This may be a read error, as it is one base from a much larger clone. The chain couples TRBV2 to TRBJ1-6; 8 nucleotides line up with TRBD1. CDR3 length: 15 residues. Looked up from germline, CDR1 is SNHLY and CDR2 is FYNNEI. Here the CDR3 DNA reads TGTGTCAGCACCCCCGAGGGACAGGAAAATTCACCCCTCCACTTT. Protein: CVSTPEGQENSPLHF.

This clonotype was counted at least ten times. V and J are TRBV7-9 and TRBJ1-1, with TRBD1 as a possible D gene (5 bases). V gave up 1 base and J gave up 0 bases, with 9 bases separating them. Germline CDR1 is SEHNR and CDR2 is FQNEAQ (reference sequence). This CDR3 comprises 15 residues. The CDR3 coding sequence is TGTGCCAGCAGCTTAGACGGGGGGTTGAACACTGAAGCTTTCTTT. It codes for CASSLDGGLNTEAFF.

This clonotype was found many times. The chain combines TRBV5-5 with TRBJ2-1, with 8 positions matching TRBD2. The CDR3 is 13 amino acids. V lost 0 bases and J lost 8; bases outside the gene matches: 1. Germline V gives CDR1 SGHKS, CDR2 YYEKEE (reference sequence). The CDR3 nucleotides read TGTGCCAGCAGCTTGGAAGCGGGGGATGAGCAGTTCTTC. Translating it yields CASSLEAGDEQFF.

This chain joins TRBV20-1 and TRBJ2-5; TRBD2 matches 11 bases. Germline lookup yields CDR1 DFQATT and CDR2 SNEGSKA (reference sequence). CDR3 length: 19 residues. Trimming took 0 bases from V and 5 from J; bases not matched to a gene: 17. The CDR3 region is CSARDLRPTSGKTRETQYF. The DNA for the CDR3 is TGCAGTGCTAGAGACCTGAGGCCGACTAGCGGGAAAACGCGGGAGACCCAGTACTTC.

This clonotype was observed a handful of times. The chain links TRBV14 to TRBJ2-2; no clear D gene. This CDR3 is built from 15 residues. The V gene lost 8 bases and the J gene lost 1 base, with 14 bases spanning the gap. CDR1 is SGHDN, CDR2 FVKESK, per germline. The CDR3, as DNA: TGTGCCAGCTCCACGAGGCTGGAGAACACCGGGGAGCTGTTTTTT. Protein sequence: CASSTRLENTGELFF.

Concerning this clonotype: A read error may account for a junction end that differs from germline. V is TRBV5-1 and J is TRBJ2-1; D is perhaps TRBD1 or TRBD2 (5 bases each). The CDR3 totals 17 residues. Germline V CDR1 and CDR2: SGHRS, YFSETQ. The CDR3 spells CASSLEERQGPYNGQFF. CDR3 nucleotides: TGCGCCAGCAGCTTGGAGGAGAGGCAGGGACCCTACAATGGGCAGTTCTTC.

This chain connects TRBV6-5 to TRBJ2-5; 7 nucleotides align to TRBD2. CDR1 MNHEY and CDR2 SVGAGI come from the germline V gene. V lost 0 bases, J lost 7 bases, and 14 bases stayed unmatched. The CDR3 sequence is 17 residues long. The CDR3 coding sequence is TGTGCCAGCAGTTACTCGAGTTCTAGCGGACTCCCGGGGACCCAGTACTTC. Translating gives CASSYSSSSGLPGTQYF.

This clonotype was found many times. The V and J genes are TRBV27 and TRBJ2-7; no firm D call. The length of the CDR3 is 17 residues. CDR1 and CDR2 (germline): MNHEY, SMNVEV (reference sequence). With 5 bases removed from V and 2 bases from J, the gap between germline ends came to 22 bases. The chain's CDR3 is CASSPVRRQTTTYEQYF. The DNA for the CDR3 is TGTGCCAGCAGTCCCGTTAGGCGTCAGACGACCACCTACGAGCAGTACTTC.

There are many counts of this clonotype. This sequence joins TRBV30 and TRBJ1-2; tentatively, D is TRBD1 (5 bases). CDR3 length equals 13 residues. Per germline, CDR1 GTSNPN and CDR2 SVGIG (reference sequence). V was shortened by 3 bases and J by 7 bases, with 15 bases between the two germline ends. The DNA for the CDR3 is TGTGCCTGGAGCCCGCTCGGGGCTGTTGGCTACACCTTC. Its translation: CAWSPLGAVGYTF. The full variable domain, rest sourced from reference TRBV30 and TRBJ1-2, is SQTIHQWPATLVQPVGSPLSLECTVEGTSNPNLYWYRQAAGRGLQLLFYSVGIGQISSEVPQNLSASRPQDRQFILSSKKLLLSDSGFYLCAWSPLGAVGYTFGSGTRLTVV.

The table lists this clonotype with many counts. The V and J genes are TRBV28 and TRBJ2-5; D is undetermined. Germline V gene data show CDR1 as MDHEN and CDR2 as SYDVKM. The CDR3 covers 15 residues. Trimming removed 1 base from V and 5 bases from J, with 14 bases in between. CDR3 DNA: TGTGCCAGCAGTTTATTGGTTACCAGGTCGGAGACCCAGTACTTC. Its translation is CASSLLVTRSETQYF.

The chain links TRBV30 to TRBJ1-3; D call uncertain. Trimming took 0 bases from V and 6 from J, leaving 18 bases between them. The CDR3 loop spans 16 amino acids. CDR1 and CDR2 (germline): GTSNPN, SVGIG (reference sequence). The CDR3 nucleotides are TGTGCCTGGAGTGTCCCTCGAAGTAGAGTGGAAAACACCATATATTTT. Its translation is CAWSVPRSRVENTIYF.

This clonotype was detected many times. This chain links TRBV12-5 with TRBJ2-3; TRBD2 aligns across 9 bases. Germline assignment: CDR1 LGHNT and CDR2 FRNRAP. CDR3 length equals 15 residues. After removal of 5 bases from V and 2 bases from J, the junction contained 5 bases not matched to a gene. The CDR3 here is CASGPGTSFTDTQYF. CDR3 DNA: TGTGCTAGTGGTCCCGGGACTAGCTTCACAGATACGCAGTATTTT.

This clonotype turned up a few times. The germline gene is not matched at one end of the junction; a read error may be the cause. The chain joins TRBV10-2 to TRBJ2-7, with D unresolved. Per the germline V gene, CDR1 is WSHSY and CDR2 is SAAADI. The CDR3 is made up of 14 amino acids. The CDR3 bases are TGCGCCAGCAGTGAGGCCATATATTCCTACGAGCAGTGCTTC. Protein: CASSEAIYSYEQCF.

This clonotype was seen ten or more times. The rearrangement uses TRBV13 and TRBJ2-1, with 15 bases fitting TRBD2. Germline CDR1 and CDR2: PRHDT and FYEKMQ (reference sequence). Unmatched junction bases numbered 14, after V lost 4 bases and J lost 10 bases. This CDR3 is built from 18 residues. CDR3 sequence reads: CASSWTSGGGPGFGEQFF. The CDR3 DNA is TGTGCCAGCAGCTGGACTAGCGGGGGGGGTCCGGGTTTCGGCGAGCAGTTCTTC.